This T cell receptor (beta chain) was profiled in a study of shared clonotypes between healthy human individuals. Regarding the study as a whole: Expectations were that clonotype sharing among donors would be affected by sequencing depth. Despite large depth, rarefaction showed incomplete sorted-subset sequencing.

Every immunoSEQ plate was one replicate of a subset's evenly spread DNA. TCRdb keeps only in-frame clones here, not all; method: immunoSEQ multiplex PCR. The profile shows over 400,000 clones, 90% to 97% of them singletons. Concerning this clone itself: Its specificity is not known.

This CDR3 has 14 residues. Germline values: CDR1 MNHNY, CDR2 SVGAGI (reference sequence). V was clipped by 2 bases and J by 2 bases, with 10 bases between them. The source material was naive CD4+ T cells sorted from blood. The subset denotes: CD45RA+ positively selected. This receptor was identified in a woman aged 25-40 years in good health. The chain employs TRBV6-6 and TRBJ2-7; D is ambiguous. The DNA for the CDR3 is TGTGCCAGCAGTTACATGGTTGGCCCCTACGAGCAGTACTTC. Encoded protein: CASSYMVGPYEQYF.